The 11 T cell receptor beta chains given below trace back to one sample, sequenced in a study of T cells in tuberculosis. After thawing and overnight rest, PBMC were stained with GMM-loaded CD1B tetramer, viability dye and anti-CD3 for sorting. The lipid loaded on the CD1B tetramers was C32 glucose monomycolate from Rhodococcus equi. Assay used: immunoSEQ multiplex PCR; TCRdb lists only in-frame clones, some missing. The table has about 58,000 clones, nearly 90% seen once; the top ten hold around a fifth. The sequenced sample was CD1b-GMM tetramer-negative cells sorted from PBMCs. The receptors were sampled from an adult woman with latent tuberculosis.

The chain recombines TRBV5-4 with TRBJ2-3, with a weak D call TRBD2 (6 bases). The CDR3 length is 14 residues. CDR1 and CDR2 from the germline V gene are SGHNT and YYREEE (reference sequence). Deletions cut 2 bases from V and 5 bases from J, with 12 bases between. The DNA for the CDR3 is TGTGCCAGCAGCTTAGAAGGAGCGGGAGATACGCAGTATTTT. This translates into CASSLEGAGDTQYF.

In this sample, this clone turned up once. The V gene is TRBV19, the J gene TRBJ2-7, with TRBD2 matching 7 bases. The CDR3 runs to 12 residues. J gave up 3 bases and V 11 bases, and 7 bases lay outside the gene matches. Germline V gives CDR1 LNHDA, CDR2 SQIVND (reference sequence). CDR3 sequence: CAAGDGDYEQYF. CDR3 sequence (DNA): TGTGCCGCGGGAGATGGAGACTACGAGCAGTACTTC.

The V call is TRBV18, the J call TRBJ2-7, with 7 positions matching TRBD1. Germline assignment: CDR1 KGHSH and CDR2 LQKENI. With 4 bases clipped from V and 5 bases from J, the junction kept 2 bases outside the gene matches. This CDR3 contains 12 residues. The chain's CDR3 is CASSQQGHEQYF. The CDR3 nucleotides read TGTGCCAGCTCACAACAGGGGCACGAGCAGTACTTC.

This clone was recorded once. The chain links TRBV6-1 to TRBJ2-7, with a weak D call TRBD1 (5 bases). CDR3 size: 16 residues. CDR1 and CDR2 from the germline V gene are MNHNS and SASEGT. The V and J ends lost 0 bases and 2 bases respectively, with 14 bases between them. The CDR3 here is CASSEAGWQGPYEQYF. In DNA, the CDR3 is TGTGCCAGCAGTGAAGCGGGGTGGCAGGGCCCCTACGAGCAGTACTTC.

The genes are TRBV5-1 and TRBJ2-7; 7 nucleotides align to TRBD1. The germline CDR1 and CDR2 sequences are SGHRS and YFSETQ. The trim removed 2 bases at V and 3 bases at J, leaving 5 bases unmatched. There are 14 residues in the CDR3. CDR3 DNA: TGCGCCAGCAGCTTTGTGGGGACAGACTACGAGCAGTACTTC. This encodes CASSFVGTDYEQYF.

The V gene is TRBV19, the J gene TRBJ2-2, with 8 nucleotides matching TRBD1. Germline V gives CDR1 LNHDA, CDR2 SQIVND (reference sequence). The CDR3 loop spans 14 amino acids. Losses at the gene ends were 5 bases for V and 6 bases for J; bases not matched to a gene: 5. The CDR3 coding sequence is TGTGCCAGTAGTCGGCGACAGGGGTCCGGGGAGCTGTTTTTT. Its protein product is CASSRRQGSGELFF.

This sequence joins TRBV14 and TRBJ1-2, with D perhaps matching TRBD1 (5 bases). The CDR3 runs to 15 residues. The V gene lost 1 base and the J gene lost 5 bases, with 14 bases spanning the gap. From germline, CDR1 is SGHDN and CDR2 FVKESK. CDR3 nucleotide sequence: TGTGCCAGCAGCCAAGTTTTCGGGGGATCGTATGGCTACACCTTC. Protein: CASSQVFGGSYGYTF.

In its sample, this clone was seen once. The chain combines TRBV27 with TRBJ1-1, with 8 bases fitting TRBD1. The ends lost 9 bases at V and 2 bases at J; junction bases unmatched: 8. Looked up from germline, CDR1 is MNHEY and CDR2 is SMNVEV (reference sequence). CDR3 length: 14 residues. CDR3 sequence (DNA): TGTGCCAGTTGGACAGGGCGAATAAACACTGAAGCTTTCTTT. This encodes CASWTGRINTEAFF.

The CDR3 spells CASSPRLAGHGELFF. The CDR3 DNA is TGTGCCAGCAGTCCCAGACTAGCGGGACACGGGGAGCTGTTTTTT. V and J are TRBV28 and TRBJ2-2; 11 nucleotides match TRBD2. Germline V CDR1 and CDR2: MDHEN, SYDVKM. V shed 5 bases and J 7 bases; nucleotides not matched to a gene: 6. The CDR3 consists of 15 residues.

This clone has a handful of counts. The V gene is TRBV18, the J gene TRBJ1-5; 7 bases agree with TRBD1. This CDR3 region has 15 residues. From germline, CDR1 is KGHSH and CDR2 LQKENI. V lost 3 bases and J lost 6; bases outside the gene matches: 8. CDR3 nucleotides: TGTGCCAGCTCACCTGTTCCAGGGGGAATTCAGCCCCAGCATTTT. Translated: CASSPVPGGIQPQHF.

This chain joins TRBV7-2 and TRBJ2-5, with 8 bases that match TRBD2. The end of the DNA fits TRBJ2-7 better, so the J call may be wrong. Looked up from germline, CDR1 is SGHTA and CDR2 is FQGNSA. This CDR3 region has 14 residues. CDR3 residues: CASSPWASGYEQYF. The CDR3 nucleotides read TGTGCCAGCAGCCCTTGGGCTAGCGGGTACGAGCAGTACTTC.